Listed here are 10 T cell receptor beta chains from one sample, sequenced in a study of T-cell memory formation after mild COVID-19. TCRdb itself ran the 5' RACE reads through MiXCR, one entry per CDR3 protein. The table records about 600,000 distinct CDR3 sequences, roughly 20% of them present only once. The material sequenced was PBMCs or a T cell subset sorted from them (not recorded which). The source of these receptors is an adult woman who had mild COVID-19 (a few samples of this study predate the infection). Cell type and time point are not known.

The V and J genes are TRBV5-1 and TRBJ2-2, with TRBD2 matching over 7 bases. The V and J ends lost 2 bases and 2 bases, in that order; junction bases with no gene match: 3. This CDR3 comprises 15 residues. CDR1 SGHRS and CDR2 YFSETQ come from the germline V gene. The CDR3 sequence is CASSLQRGNTGELFF. The CDR3 region has the DNA TGCGCCAGCAGCTTACAGCGGGGAAACACCGGGGAGCTGTTTTTT.

This sequence joins TRBV20-1 and TRBJ1-1; D not certain. The CDR3 loop spans 11 amino acids. Trimming took off 1 base at V and 5 bases at J, with 5 bases between the two ends. The germline CDR1 and CDR2 sequences are DFQATT and SNEGSKA (reference sequence). CDR3 sequence (DNA): TGCAGTGCTAGAGGGAGAACTGAAGCTTTCTTT. Translated: CSARGRTEAFF.

The sample holds a few counts of this clonotype. This rearrangement joins TRBV3-1 to TRBJ2-1; D is perhaps TRBD2 (5 bases). CDR1 is LGHDT, CDR2 YNNKEL, per germline (reference sequence). Trimming took 0 bases from V and 10 from J, leaving 10 bases between them. The CDR3 contains 13 residues. As DNA, the CDR3 is TGTGCCAGCAGCCAAGATAGCGTCCGAGAGCAGTTCTTC. Its translation: CASSQDSVREQFF.

In this sample, this clonotype turned up a few times. This sequence joins TRBV5-1 and TRBJ1-2; perhaps TRBD1 as D (6 bases). The CDR3 covers 14 residues. The V end lost 0 bases, the J end lost 10 bases, and 16 bases lay between the germline ends. CDR1 and CDR2 from the germline V gene are SGHRS and YFSETQ. The CDR3 region has the DNA TGCGCCAGCAGCTTGGATCCAGGGGCTGGGCTCTACACCTTC. Its translation: CASSLDPGAGLYTF.

The chain recombines TRBV18 with TRBJ2-7; TRBD1 matches 9 bases. The V gene's germline CDR1 is KGHSH and CDR2 LQKENI. V lost 0 bases, J lost 5 bases, and 8 bases stayed unmatched. The CDR3 extends over 16 amino acids. The CDR3 protein is CASSPPSGTGRHEQYF. The CDR3 bases are TGTGCCAGCTCACCACCATCCGGGACAGGGCGGCACGAGCAGTACTTC. The complete variable domain, with remaining parts taken from reference TRBV18 and TRBJ2-7, reads NAGVMQNPRHLVRRRGQEARLRCSPMKGHSHVYWYRQLPEEGLKFMVYLQKENIIDESGMPKERFSAEFPKEGPSILRIQQVVRGDSAAYFCASSPPSGTGRHEQYFGPGTRLTVT.

This clonotype has more than one count but fewer than ten. The DNA of the CDR3 is TGTGCCAGCAGCTTCGAGGTGACCGTGAACACTGAAGCTTTCTTT. Protein: CASSFEVTVNTEAFF. The chain carries TRBV7-8 and TRBJ1-1; D is unresolved. Trimming shortened V by 3 bases and J by 0 bases, and 11 bases separated the two germline ends. CDR3 length: 15 amino acids. Germline values: CDR1 SGHVS, CDR2 FQNEAQ.

The chain uses TRBV12-3 or TRBV12-4 and TRBJ1-1; D gene ambiguous. V was trimmed by 5 bases and J by 1 base, leaving 17 bases between them. There are 16 residues in the CDR3. DNA of the CDR3: TGTGCCAGCAGTCCCTCCGACCGCCTCCGGAACACTGAAGCTTTCTTT. As protein: CASSPSDRLRNTEAFF.

The V and J genes are TRBV2 and TRBJ2-7; D might be TRBD1 (5 bases). Trimming stripped 0 bases from V and 10 bases from J, with 16 bases between. Germline V gene lookup returns CDR1 SNHLY and CDR2 FYNNEI. This CDR3 is built from 14 residues. The CDR3 loop is CASSEAGHVNKQYF. The CDR3 coding sequence is TGTGCCAGCAGTGAAGCAGGACACGTAAACAAACAGTACTTC.

This clonotype was detected many times. The genes are TRBV5-1 and TRBJ2-1, with 9 bases that match TRBD2. V lost 0 bases, J lost 5 bases, and 0 bases stayed unmatched. Germline values: CDR1 SGHRS, CDR2 YFSETQ. CDR3 length: 14 residues. This chain's CDR3 is CASSLGLADNEQFF. CDR3 DNA: TGCGCCAGCAGCTTGGGACTAGCGGACAATGAGCAGTTCTTC.

This rearrangement joins TRBV11-2 to TRBJ2-1; TRBD2 matches at 8 bases. Germline values: CDR1 SGHAT, CDR2 FQNNGV. The J segment lost 6 bases and the V segment lost 1 base, leaving 5 bases of the junction unmatched. The CDR3 has 15 amino acids. The CDR3 sequence is CASSLGGGPSNEQFF. The CDR3 coding sequence is TGTGCCAGCAGCTTAGGCGGGGGGCCGTCCAATGAGCAGTTCTTC.